This TCR beta chain was sequenced for a study of cytomegalovirus exposure and HLA in healthy donors. Whole-study context: Earlier work reported approximately 100 million unique TCR beta sequences from 150 million to 200 million T cells.

Study-level points and caveats: Researchers left out some V segments, among them TRBV6-2 and TRBV6-3, as indistinguishable. Further analysis, carried out later, found HLA-associated TCR beta chains more clonally expanded than equally common other chains.

V was cut by 6 bases and J by 0 bases, with 23 bases left in between. This CDR3 contains 17 residues. In germline, CDR1 is SQVTM, CDR2 ANQGSEA. This PCR relied on a set of 60 Vbeta primers and 13 Jbeta primers. This table comes from immunoSEQ multiplex PCR, and its TCRdb copy is limited to in-frame clones, with some not included. Among approximately 200,000 clones, about 80% were seen once, and the ten largest hold nearly 4.5%. About this clone: Its antigen is still unknown.

The sample consisted of PBMCs. The rearrangement links TRBV29-1 to TRBJ1-1, with no clear D. The sequence was collected from a woman in her 30s in good health and CMV-seropositive. CDR3 DNA sequence: TGCAGCGTCGGCCTTGTCCGCGAGGGCAACATGAACACTGAAGCTTTCTTT. Protein sequence: CSVGLVREGNMNTEAFF.